This T cell receptor beta chain originates from a study of somatic mutations in cytotoxic T cells in rheumatoid arthritis. Study-wide points: Statistical analysis of the slight TRBV07 underrepresentation in rheumatoid arthritis patients did not adjust for multiple comparisons.

Of note for this clone: Its antigen is as yet unknown.

This CDR3 is 15 amino acids long. V lost 6 bases and J 6 bases, leaving 21 bases between the germline ends. In germline, CDR1 is SGHVS, CDR2 FQNEAQ. Per the authors' pipeline: Rarely, patient CD8+ clones larger than 1% corresponded to published virus-specific TCRB sequences. Sequencing used immunoSEQ multiplex PCR; TCRdb keeps in-frame clones, though not all of them. The DNA was the basis for D and trimming; V, J and clone size are from that table. The repertoire holds fewer than 40,000 clones, 82% seen once, with just under 8.5% in the top ten. This TCR was recovered from an adult with rheumatoid arthritis. Input material: CD8+ T cells sorted from blood. V is TRBV7-8 and J is TRBJ2-7; D call uncertain. In nucleotides, the CDR3 is TGTGCCAGCAGTTACTCCGACCGCTATCACAGCGAGCAGTACTTC. Its protein product is CASSYSDRYHSEQYF.